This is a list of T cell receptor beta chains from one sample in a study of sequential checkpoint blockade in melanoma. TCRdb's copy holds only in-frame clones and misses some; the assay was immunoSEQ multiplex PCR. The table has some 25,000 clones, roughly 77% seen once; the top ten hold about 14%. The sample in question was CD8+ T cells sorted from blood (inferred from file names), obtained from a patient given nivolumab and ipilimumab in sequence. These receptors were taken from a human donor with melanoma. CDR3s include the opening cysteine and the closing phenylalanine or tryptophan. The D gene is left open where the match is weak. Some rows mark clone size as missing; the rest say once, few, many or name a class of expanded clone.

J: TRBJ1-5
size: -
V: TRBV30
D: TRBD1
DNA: TGTGCCTGGAGTGAGTGGAGGGACAGGGCTAAACAGCCCCAGCATTTT
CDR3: CAWSEWRDRAKQPQHF

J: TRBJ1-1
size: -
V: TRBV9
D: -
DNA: TGTGCCAGCAGCCCGACAGGTAGCCCTGAAGCTTTCTTT
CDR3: CASSPTGSPEAFF

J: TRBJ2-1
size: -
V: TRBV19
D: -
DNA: TGTGCCAGTAGTATCGGCGGCAATGAGCAGTTCTTC
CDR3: CASSIGGNEQFF

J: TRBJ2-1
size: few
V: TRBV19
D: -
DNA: TGTGCCAGTAGTATTGCTACAGATTACAATGAGCAGTTCTTC
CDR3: CASSIATDYNEQFF

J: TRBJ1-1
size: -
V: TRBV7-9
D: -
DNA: TGTGCCAGCAGCTTACAACCCGGCCGGGTCGAAGCTTTCTTT
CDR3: CASSLQPGRVEAFF

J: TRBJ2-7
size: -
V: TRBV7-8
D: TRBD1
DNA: TGTGCCAGCAGCGCCGATCCGGGACAGACCTACGAGCAGTACTTC
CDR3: CASSADPGQTYEQYF

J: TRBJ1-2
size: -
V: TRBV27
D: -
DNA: TGTGCCAGCAGTCCAGCTTGGGGGGACTATGGCTACACCTTC
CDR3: CASSPAWGDYGYTF

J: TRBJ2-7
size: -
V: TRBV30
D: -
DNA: TGTGCCTGGAGTTCACTAGCAAACGAGCAGTACTTC
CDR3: CAWSSLANEQYF

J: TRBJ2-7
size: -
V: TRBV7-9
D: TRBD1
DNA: TGTGCCAGCAGCACACCGGGACAGGCATACGAGCAGTACTTC
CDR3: CASSTPGQAYEQYF

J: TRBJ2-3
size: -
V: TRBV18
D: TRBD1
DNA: TGTGCCAGCTCGAAGTCTCAGGGGGCGCGAGATACGCAGTATTTT
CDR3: CASSKSQGARDTQYF

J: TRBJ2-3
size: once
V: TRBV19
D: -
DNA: TGTGCCAGTAGCCTCACAGATACGCAGTATTTT
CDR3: CASSLTDTQYF

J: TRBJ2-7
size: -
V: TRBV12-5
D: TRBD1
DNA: TGTGCTAGTGGTTTGGACAGGGGGCGCGACGAGCAGTACTTC
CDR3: CASGLDRGRDEQYF

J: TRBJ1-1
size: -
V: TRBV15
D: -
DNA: TGTGCCACCAGCAGTCGGGGAAGTACTGAAGCTTTCTTT
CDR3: CATSSRGSTEAFF

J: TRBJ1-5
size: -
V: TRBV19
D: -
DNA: TGTGCCAGTAATTCGGGGGTCGGCCAGCCCCAGCATTTT
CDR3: CASNSGVGQPQHF

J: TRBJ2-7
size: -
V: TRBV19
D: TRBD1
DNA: TGTGCCAGTAGTATTAAGTTTGGACAGGGTTTTGACGAGCAGTACTTC
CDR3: CASSIKFGQGFDEQYF

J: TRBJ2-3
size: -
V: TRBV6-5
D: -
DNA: TGTGCCAGCAGTTCAGTAGTTGGAGCGGATACGCAGTATTTT
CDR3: CASSSVVGADTQYF

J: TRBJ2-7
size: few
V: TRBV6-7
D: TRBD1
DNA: TGTGCCAGCAGTTACTCGTGGACAGGGGGCTACGAGCAGTACTTC
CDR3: CASSYSWTGGYEQYF

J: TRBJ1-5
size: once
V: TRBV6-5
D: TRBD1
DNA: TGTGCCAGCAGTTCTGGTTGGGACAGCTACAATCAGCCCCAGCATTTT
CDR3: CASSSGWDSYNQPQHF

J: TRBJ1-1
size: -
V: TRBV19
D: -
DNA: TGTGCCAGTAGTAAGGGACACCTGGAAGCTTTCTTT
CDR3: CASSKGHLEAFF

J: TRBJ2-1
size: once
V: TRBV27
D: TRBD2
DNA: TGTGCCAGCAGCACTAGCGGGTTCGGGAGTGAGCAGTTCTTC
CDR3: CASSTSGFGSEQFF

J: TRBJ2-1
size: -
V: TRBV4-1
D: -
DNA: TGCGCCAGCAGCCAACAAGTAGGCGGGGAAACCTACAATGAGCAGTTCTTC
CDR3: CASSQQVGGETYNEQFF

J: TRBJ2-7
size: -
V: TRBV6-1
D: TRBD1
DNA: TGTGCCAGCAGTGATAGGGGACAGGGGATTTACGAGCAGTACTTC
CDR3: CASSDRGQGIYEQYF

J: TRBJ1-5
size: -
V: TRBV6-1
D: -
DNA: TGTGCCAGCAGGTACCAGGGGCCGTCGTATCCCCAGCATTTT
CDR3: CASRYQGPSYPQHF

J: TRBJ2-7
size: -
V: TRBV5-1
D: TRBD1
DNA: TGCGCCAGCAGCTTTGCAGGGGGTTACGAGCAGTACTTC
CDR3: CASSFAGGYEQYF

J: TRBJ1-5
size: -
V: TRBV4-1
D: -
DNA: TGCGCCAGCAGCCAAGAAAGAGAAGAGCCCCAGCATTTT
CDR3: CASSQEREEPQHF

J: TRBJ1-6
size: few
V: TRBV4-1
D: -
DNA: TGTGCCAGCAGCCAAGAAGCAGGTGGCAATTCACCCCTCCACTTT
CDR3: CASSQEAGGNSPLHF

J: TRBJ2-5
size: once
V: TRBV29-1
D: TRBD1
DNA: TGCAGCGTAGGGACAGAAGAGACCCAGTACTTC
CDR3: CSVGTEETQYF

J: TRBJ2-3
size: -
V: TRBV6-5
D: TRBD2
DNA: TGTGCCTCCGCGGGGGTTGTTCCCACAGATACGCAGTATTTT
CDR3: CASAGVVPTDTQYF

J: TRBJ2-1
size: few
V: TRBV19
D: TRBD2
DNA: TGTGCCAGTAGTACCCTAGCGGTTGAGCAGTTCTTC
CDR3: CASSTLAVEQFF

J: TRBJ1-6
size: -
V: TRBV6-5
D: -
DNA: TGTGCCAGCAGTTACTCCGGGAGTACCTATAATTCACCCCTCCACTTT
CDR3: CASSYSGSTYNSPLHF

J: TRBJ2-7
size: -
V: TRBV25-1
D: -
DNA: TGTGCCAGCAGTGAATCGCCAGGGAACGAGCAGTACTTC
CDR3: CASSESPGNEQYF

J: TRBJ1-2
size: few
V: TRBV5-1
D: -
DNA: TGTGCCAGCAGCTTGGCCACAGCCCTCCATGGCTACACCTTC
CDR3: CASSLATALHGYTF

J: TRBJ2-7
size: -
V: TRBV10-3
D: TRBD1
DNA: TGTGCCATCAGTGAGTCAGGCAGGGGGCCCTACGAGCAGTACTTC
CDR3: CAISESGRGPYEQYF

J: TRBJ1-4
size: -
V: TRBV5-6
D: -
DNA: TGTGCCAGCAGCTTATGGGGGGGCAATGAAAAACTGTTTTTT
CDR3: CASSLWGGNEKLFF

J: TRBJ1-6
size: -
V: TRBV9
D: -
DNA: TGTGCCAGCAGCGTAGCTCAGAATAATTCACCCCTCCACTTT
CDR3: CASSVAQNNSPLHF

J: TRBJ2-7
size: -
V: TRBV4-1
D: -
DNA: TGCGCCAGCAGCCAAGGTGAGCGTTGGTACGAGCAGTACTTC
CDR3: CASSQGERWYEQYF

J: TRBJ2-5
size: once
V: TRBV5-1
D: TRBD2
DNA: TGCGCCAGCAGCTTGCCTAGCGGGGGGGAGACCCAGTACTTC
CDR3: CASSLPSGGETQYF

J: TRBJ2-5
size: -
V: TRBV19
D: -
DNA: TGTGCCAGTAGTCCTGAACTCGCCGATCAAGAGACCCAGTACTTC
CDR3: CASSPELADQETQYF

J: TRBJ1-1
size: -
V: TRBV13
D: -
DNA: TGTGCCAGCAGCCTAGGAGGGGGGGGCGAAGCTTTCTTT
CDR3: CASSLGGGGEAFF

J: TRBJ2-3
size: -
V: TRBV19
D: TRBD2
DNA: TGTGCCAACAAATATCGGGGGGAGTCCCGTACCGTATTCACAGATACGCAGTATTTT
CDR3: CANKYRGESRTVFTDTQYF

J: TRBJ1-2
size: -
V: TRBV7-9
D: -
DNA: TGTGCCAGCAGCTTAGGGGGGACATACTATGGCTACACCTTC
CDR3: CASSLGGTYYGYTF

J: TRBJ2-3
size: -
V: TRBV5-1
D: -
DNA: TGCGCCAGCAGCTTGGGGGTAGCCTCGACAGATACGCAGTATTTT
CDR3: CASSLGVASTDTQYF

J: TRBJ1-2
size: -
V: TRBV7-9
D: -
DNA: TGTGCCAGCAGCTTAGAACTTCGGCAGGGGAAAGGAGGCTACACCTTC
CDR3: CASSLELRQGKGGYTF

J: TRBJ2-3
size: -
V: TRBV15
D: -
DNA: TGTGCCACCAGCAGAGGCGGGGCCCCCAACACAGATACGCAGTATTTT
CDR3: CATSRGGAPNTDTQYF

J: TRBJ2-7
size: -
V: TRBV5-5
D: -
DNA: TGTGCCAGCAGCACGCAGGGGTACGAGCAGTACTTC
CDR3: CASSTQGYEQYF

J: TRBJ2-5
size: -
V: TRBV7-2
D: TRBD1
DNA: TGTGCCAGCAGCTTAGGTCGGGACAGGGATTACTTC
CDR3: CASSLGRDRDYF

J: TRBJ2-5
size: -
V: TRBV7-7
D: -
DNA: TGTGCTAGCAGCCCCTGGCTACGGGGAGAGACCCAGTACTTC
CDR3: CASSPWLRGETQYF

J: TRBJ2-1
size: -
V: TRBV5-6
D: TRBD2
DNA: TGTGCCAGCAGCCTGGAAGTAGGACTAGCGTACAATGAGCAGTTCTTC
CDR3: CASSLEVGLAYNEQFF

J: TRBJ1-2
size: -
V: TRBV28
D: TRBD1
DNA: TGTGCCAGCAGCCGCGACAGGGAAATCCATGGCTACACCTTC
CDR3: CASSRDREIHGYTF

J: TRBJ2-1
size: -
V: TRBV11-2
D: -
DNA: TGTGCCAGCAGCTTACTCGCGGGACCCTCCTACAATGAGCAGTTCTTC
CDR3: CASSLLAGPSYNEQFF

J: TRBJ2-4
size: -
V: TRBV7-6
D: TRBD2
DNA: TGTGCCAGCAGCTTAATGGGAGGGGTGGACATTCAGTACTTC
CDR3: CASSLMGGVDIQYF

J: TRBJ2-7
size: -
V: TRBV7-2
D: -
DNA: TGTGCCAGCAGCCCTACCACGTACGAGCAGTACTTC
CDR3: CASSPTTYEQYF

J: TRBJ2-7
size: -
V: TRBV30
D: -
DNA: TGTGCCTGGAGTGTAATGCCTAACGCCGAGCAGTACTTC
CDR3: CAWSVMPNAEQYF